The 26 T cell receptor beta chains reported below all come from one sample, sequenced in a study of vaccination and CD4 T cells after COVID-19. These receptors' targets are unknown. As for treatment: 10-day PBMC culture with coronavirus spike peptide pools or control peptides (ViraFEST assay). Scientists ran DNA taken from cultured CD4+ T cells through the Oncomine TCR Beta short-read assay for sequencing. Each CDR3 protein is one row after TCRdb ran MiXCR on the PCR reads. This table holds thousands of distinct CDR3 sequences, about four fifths found once. Input material: CD4+ T cells from blood, cultured in vitro. The receptor set was obtained from a human donor who had recovered from COVID-19.

The chain is built from TRBV6-1 and TRBJ1-2; D is possibly TRBD1 (6 bases). Germline values: CDR1 MNHNS, CDR2 SASEGT. There are 13 residues in the CDR3. The V end was cut by 6 bases, the J end by 7 bases, with 15 bases between. The CDR3 nucleotides read TGTGCCAGCAGGACAACAGGGTCGCGTGGCTACACCTTC. Its translation is CASRTTGSRGYTF.

The V and J genes are TRBV6-2 or TRBV6-3 and TRBJ1-2, with D unclear. The CDR3 covers 13 residues. CDR1 is MNHEY and CDR2 is SVGEGT in the germline V gene. V was trimmed by 6 bases and J by 7 bases, leaving 15 bases between them. CDR3 residues: CASSRGPLGGYTF. The CDR3, as DNA: TGTGCCAGCAGCCGCGGACCCCTAGGTGGCTACACCTTC.

The rearrangement joins TRBV10-3 to TRBJ1-1, with 7 bases matching TRBD1. The CDR3 is 15 residues long. Trimming removed 3 bases from V and 4 bases from J; junction bases left unmatched: 8. Germline V gene lookup returns CDR1 ENHRY and CDR2 SYGVKD. CDR3 sequence: CAISESGQYSTEAFF. DNA for the CDR3: TGTGCCATCAGTGAATCGGGACAGTATTCCACTGAAGCTTTCTTT.

This chain connects TRBV30 to TRBJ1-1, with 7 bases aligning to TRBD1. The CDR3 is 16 residues long. The germline gives CDR1 GTSNPN, CDR2 SVGIG (reference sequence). The V and J ends lost 0 bases and 1 base, in that order; junction bases with no gene match: 8. CDR3 nucleotides: TGTGCCTGGAGTGTCCCAGGGGGGCGGGGGAACACTGAAGCTTTCTTT. As protein: CAWSVPGGRGNTEAFF.

The chain has TRBV28 and TRBJ1-3; no reliable D call. This CDR3 region has 14 residues. CDR1 MDHEN and CDR2 SYDVKM come from the germline V gene. Trimming cost V 2 bases and J 0 bases, with 5 bases left between them. This CDR3 reads CASSLGPSGNTIYF. DNA for the CDR3: TGTGCCAGCAGTTTAGGCCCCTCTGGAAACACCATATATTTT.

This chain joins TRBV6-2 or TRBV6-3 and TRBJ1-2; 9 bases are shared with TRBD1. CDR1 is MNHEY, CDR2 SVGEGT, per germline. The CDR3 spans 15 residues. The V gene end was trimmed by 6 bases and the J gene end by 8 bases; junction bases not matched to a gene: 13. This chain's CDR3 is CASRPFRTGERGYTF. The CDR3 bases are TGTGCCAGCAGGCCTTTCCGGACAGGGGAGCGAGGCTACACCTTC.

This chain connects TRBV2 to TRBJ1-5; TRBD1 matches at 7 bases. Germline lookup yields CDR1 SNHLY and CDR2 FYNNEI. CDR3 length: 15 residues. With V trimmed by 6 bases and J by 1 base, 6 bases remained unmatched. DNA of the CDR3: TGTGCCAGCAGCGTCGAGGGGGCGAGCAATCAGCCCCAGCATTTT. This translates into CASSVEGASNQPQHF.

The chain has TRBV12-5 and TRBJ2-5; D may match TRBD1 or TRBD2 (5 bases each). The CDR3 is made up of 13 amino acids. CDR1 LGHNT and CDR2 FRNRAP come from the germline V gene. The germline V and J ends were trimmed by 1 base and 5 bases, with 8 bases remaining between them. DNA for the CDR3: TGTGCTAGTGGTTTGGGGGGCGGGGAGACCCAGTACTTC. Translation: CASGLGGGETQYF. Full variable domain (outside the CDR3, taken from reference TRBV12-5 and TRBJ2-5): DARVTQTPRHKVTEMGQEVTMRCQPILGHNTVFWYRQTMMQGLELLAYFRNRAPLDDSGMPKDRFSAEMPDATLATLKIQPSEPRDSAVYFCASGLGGGETQYFGPGTRLLVL.

The chain recombines TRBV19 with TRBJ2-7, with D possibly matching TRBD2 (6 bases). CDR1 is LNHDA and CDR2 is SQIVND in the germline V gene (reference sequence). This CDR3 is 15 amino acids long. Trimming stripped 3 bases from V and 2 bases from J, with 14 bases between. The CDR3 spells CASSMVGSGAYEQYF. As DNA, the CDR3 is TGTGCCAGTAGTATGGTTGGTAGCGGTGCCTACGAGCAGTACTTC.

The rearrangement uses TRBV21-1 and TRBJ1-3. TRBV21-1 corresponds to a pseudogene. The CDR3 has 16 amino acids. The CDR3, as DNA: TGTGCCAGCAGCAAAGTCGCAGGGCCCTCTGGAAACACCATATATTTT. It specifies CASSKVAGPSGNTIYF.

This chain uses TRBV9 with TRBJ1-6, with TRBD1 as a possible D gene (6 bases). The germline CDR1 and CDR2 sequences are SGDLS and YYNGEE. The CDR3 has 17 residues. V was shortened by 2 bases and J by 2 bases, with 14 bases between the two germline ends. The CDR3 here is CASSVRDIVTYNSPLHF. In DNA, the CDR3 is TGTGCCAGCAGCGTCCGGGACATAGTTACCTATAATTCACCCCTCCACTTT.

This chain links TRBV7-6 with TRBJ2-3, with TRBD1 matching 8 bases. Germline-derived CDR1 and CDR2 are SGHVS and FNYEAQ. Losses at the gene ends were 0 bases for V and 2 bases for J; bases not matched to a gene: 7. The CDR3 is 17 residues long. The CDR3 loop is CASSLATGTGSTDTQYF. CDR3 in DNA: TGTGCCAGCAGCTTAGCTACCGGGACAGGTTCCACAGATACGCAGTATTTT.

The gene calls are TRBV2 and TRBJ1-4; 11 bases map to TRBD1. CDR3 length: 13 amino acids. In germline, CDR1 is SNHLY, CDR2 FYNNEI. The trim removed 7 bases at V and 8 bases at J, leaving 3 bases unmatched. Here the CDR3 DNA reads TGTGCCAGCACGGGACAGGGGGTAGAAAAACTGTTTTTT. Amino acid sequence: CASTGQGVEKLFF.

This chain joins TRBV2 and TRBJ2-3, with TRBD1 matching over 8 bases. Looked up from germline, CDR1 is SNHLY and CDR2 is FYNNEI. After removal of 8 bases from V and 2 bases from J, the junction contained 6 bases not matched to a gene. The CDR3 sequence is 14 residues long. CDR3 sequence: CASRTGINTDTQYF. DNA for the CDR3: TGTGCCAGCCGGACAGGGATAAACACAGATACGCAGTATTTT.

The V call is TRBV11-3, the J call TRBJ2-5; no clear D gene. Trimming took off 8 bases at V and 5 bases at J, with 12 bases between the two ends. The CDR3 covers 12 residues. Germline-derived CDR1 and CDR2 are SGHNT and YENEEA. The CDR3 protein is CASSALRETQYF. DNA for the CDR3: TGTGCCAGCTCCGCTTTGAGGGAGACCCAGTACTTC.

This clonotype was observed a few times. The gene calls are TRBV6-5 and TRBJ1-5; maybe TRBD1 (5 bases). The V and J ends lost 4 bases and 2 bases respectively, with 9 bases between them. CDR1 and CDR2 (germline): MNHEY, SVGAGI. The CDR3 is made up of 14 amino acids. The CDR3: CASSSGFGNQPQHF. DNA for the CDR3: TGTGCCAGCAGTTCAGGGTTCGGCAATCAGCCCCAGCATTTT.

There are a few counts of this clonotype. The gene calls are TRBV6-1 and TRBJ2-7, with no clear D. Trimming removed 4 bases at V and 2 bases at J, with 3 bases between. Germline-derived CDR1 and CDR2 are MNHNS and SASEGT. The CDR3 totals 11 residues. The CDR3 protein is CASSVTYEQYF. The CDR3 DNA sequence: TGTGCCAGCAGTGTCACCTACGAGCAGTACTTC.

The chain recombines TRBV2 with TRBJ1-5; TRBD1 is a possible D gene (5 bases). This CDR3 is built from 14 residues. V was trimmed by 2 bases and J by 5 bases, leaving 10 bases between them. The germline gives CDR1 SNHLY, CDR2 FYNNEI. The CDR3 sequence is CASSEYGADQPQHF. The CDR3 DNA sequence: TGTGCCAGCAGTGAATATGGGGCTGATCAGCCCCAGCATTTT.

The chain couples TRBV28 to TRBJ1-6, with D tentatively TRBD1 (6 bases). Germline V CDR1 and CDR2: MDHEN, SYDVKM. The length of the CDR3 is 15 residues. The V gene lost 6 bases and the J gene lost 4 bases, with 13 bases spanning the gap. Written as DNA, the CDR3 is TGTGCCAGCAGCCCCGGACAGATATATAATTCACCCCTCCACTTT. Translating it yields CASSPGQIYNSPLHF.

The chain is built from TRBV20-1 and TRBJ2-1; 11 bases are a match to TRBD2. This CDR3 is 16 amino acids long. The V gene end was trimmed by 2 bases and the J gene end by 5 bases; junction bases not matched to a gene: 8. Germline CDR1 reads DFQATT; CDR2 reads SNEGSKA (reference sequence). The CDR3 protein is CSARLAGGQGNNEQFF. The CDR3 DNA follows: TGCAGTGCTAGACTAGCGGGGGGTCAGGGTAACAATGAGCAGTTCTTC.

This sequence joins TRBV24-1 and TRBJ1-2; D is possibly TRBD1 (6 bases). CDR1 KGHDR and CDR2 SFDVKD come from the germline V gene. The V and J ends lost 3 bases and 2 bases respectively, with 12 bases between them. The CDR3 is 15 amino acids. In nucleotides, the CDR3 is TGTGCCACCAGTGATGCCGGACAGCTAAACTATGGCTACACCTTC. It is translated as CATSDAGQLNYGYTF.

This chain joins TRBV20-1 and TRBJ2-5; D might be TRBD2 (5 bases). Per the germline V gene, CDR1 is DFQATT and CDR2 is SNEGSKA (reference sequence). The CDR3 runs 11 residues. This chain's CDR3 is CSAPGSRTQYF. The CDR3 DNA follows: TGCAGCGCGCCGGGGTCGCGGACCCAGTACTTC.

The rearrangement joins TRBV20-1 to TRBJ2-5; 9 bases match TRBD1. V was pared by 2 bases and J by 5 bases, with 9 bases of the junction left unmatched. Per the germline V gene, CDR1 is DFQATT and CDR2 is SNEGSKA (reference sequence). This CDR3 is built from 15 residues. This CDR3 reads CSARTGGSQGETQYF. In DNA, the CDR3 is TGCAGTGCTAGAACAGGGGGCTCACAGGGGGAGACCCAGTACTTC.

This clonotype showed up just a few times. The V gene is TRBV28, the J gene TRBJ2-5; 7 nucleotides align to TRBD1. This CDR3 is built from 16 residues. V dropped 2 bases and J dropped 2; count of bases not matched to a gene: 8. Germline V gene sequence: CDR1 MDHEN, CDR2 SYDVKM. CDR3 nucleotide sequence: TGTGCCAGCAGTTTACTGGGACAGTACTCTCAAGAGACCCAGTACTTC. It is translated as CASSLLGQYSQETQYF.

The chain employs TRBV23-1 and TRBJ2-7, with a tentative D call TRBD2 (5 bases). TRBV23-1 is filed as an ORF, its function uncertain. This CDR3 has 15 amino acids. Trimming left V 11 bases short and J 0 bases short, with 20 bases between. The CDR3 sequence: CARPTGWRSSYEQYF. The CDR3 DNA reads TGCGCCCGCCCTACTGGGTGGAGGAGCTCCTACGAGCAGTACTTC.

The chain couples TRBV20-1 to TRBJ2-7, with D perhaps TRBD1 or TRBD2 (5 bases each). V lost 5 bases to trimming and J lost 2 bases, with 10 bases between them. The germline V gene encodes CDR1 DFQATT and CDR2 SNEGSKA (reference sequence). CDR3 length: 12 residues. CDR3: CSARGRAYEQYF. The CDR3, as DNA: TGCAGTGCTCGGGGACGAGCCTACGAGCAGTACTTC.